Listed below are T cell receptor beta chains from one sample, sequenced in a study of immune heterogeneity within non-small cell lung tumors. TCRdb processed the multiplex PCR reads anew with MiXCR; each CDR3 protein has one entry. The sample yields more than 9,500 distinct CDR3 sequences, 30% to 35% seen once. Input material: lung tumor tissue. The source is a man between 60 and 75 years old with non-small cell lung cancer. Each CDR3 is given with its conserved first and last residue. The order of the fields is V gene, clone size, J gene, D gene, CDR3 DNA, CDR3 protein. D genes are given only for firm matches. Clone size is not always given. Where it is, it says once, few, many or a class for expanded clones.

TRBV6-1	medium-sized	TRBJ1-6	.	TGTGCCAGCACATCTCGTAGGGGAACAGTTGATAATTCACCCCTCCACTTT	CASTSRRGTVDNSPLHF
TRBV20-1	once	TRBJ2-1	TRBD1	TGCAGTGCCCCAGGGACAGGACGCGAAGAGCAGTTCTTC	CSAPGTGREEQFF
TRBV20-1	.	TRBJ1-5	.	TGCAGTGCTAACCCGGGGAGCAATCAGCCCCAGCATTTT	CSANPGSNQPQHF
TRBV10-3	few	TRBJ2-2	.	TGTGCCTCCAAGGACGCGAACACCGGGGAGCTGTTTTTT	CASKDANTGELFF
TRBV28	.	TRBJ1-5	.	TGTGCCAGCGTGCCCGGGTACCTCAATCAGCCCCAGCATTTT	CASVPGYLNQPQHF
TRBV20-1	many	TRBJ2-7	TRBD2	TGCAGTGCTAGAGGAGGGGGACTAGCGGGAACCTACGAGCAGTACTTC	CSARGGGLAGTYEQYF
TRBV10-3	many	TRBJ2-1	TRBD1	TGTGCCATCAGCCGGGACAGTAATGAGCAGTTCTTC	CAISRDSNEQFF
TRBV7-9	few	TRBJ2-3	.	TGTGCCAGCAGGTTAGGGGCGGCAGATACGCAGTATTTT	CASRLGAADTQYF
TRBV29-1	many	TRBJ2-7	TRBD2	TGCAGCGTTGAACTAGCGGGAGCGCTCGAGCAGTACTTC	CSVELAGALEQYF
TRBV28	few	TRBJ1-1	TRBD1	TGTGCCAGCGGTTCGGGACAGAGCACTGAAGCTTTCTTT	CASGSGQSTEAFF
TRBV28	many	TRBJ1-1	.	TGTGCCAGCAGTTTAGGACAGAAGAACACTGAAGCTTTCTTT	CASSLGQKNTEAFF
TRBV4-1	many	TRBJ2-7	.	TGCGCCAGCAGCCAAGATTCGGGGATCCGGGGGAACGAGCAGTACTTC	CASSQDSGIRGNEQYF
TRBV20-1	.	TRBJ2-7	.	TGCAGTGCTACCGGGACCCTGGTTTCCTACGAGCAGTACTTC	CSATGTLVSYEQYF
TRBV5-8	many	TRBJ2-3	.	TGTGCCAGCAGCCGTGGAGGGACAACGGGAAACACAGATACGCAGTATTTT	CASSRGGTTGNTDTQYF
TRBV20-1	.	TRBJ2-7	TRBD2	TGCAGTGCTTCTACGGGACTAGCGGGAGGGCGGCAGTACTTC	CSASTGLAGGRQYF
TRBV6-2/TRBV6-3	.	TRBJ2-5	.	TGTGCCAGCCAAAGAGGCAAAGAGACCCAGTACTTC	CASQRGKETQYF
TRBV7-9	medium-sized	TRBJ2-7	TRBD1	TGTGCCAGCAGCCCACTTGACAGGGGTGGGTACGAGCAGTACTTC	CASSPLDRGGYEQYF
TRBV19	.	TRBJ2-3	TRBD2	TGTGCCAGTAGTATACCAGCGGGAGCAGATACGCAGTATTTT	CASSIPAGADTQYF
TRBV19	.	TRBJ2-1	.	TGTGCCAGTAGTATAATGGCGGGACCCAGCTCCTACAATGAGCAGTTCTTC	CASSIMAGPSSYNEQFF
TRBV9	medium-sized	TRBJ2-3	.	TGTGCCAGCAGCGTAGGGTCGGAAGATACGCAGTATTTT	CASSVGSEDTQYF
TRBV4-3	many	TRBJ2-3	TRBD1	TGCGCCAGCAGCCGGGGGGACAGGACGTTAGGAGATACGCAGTATTTT	CASSRGDRTLGDTQYF
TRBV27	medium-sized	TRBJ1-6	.	TGTGCCAGCAGTTTCTCGACAGCTAATTCACCCCTCCACTTT	CASSFSTANSPLHF
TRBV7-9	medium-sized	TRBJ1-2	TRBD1	TGTGCCAGCAGCTTAAGAGTCGGGACAGAGGGCTCTGGCTACACCTTC	CASSLRVGTEGSGYTF
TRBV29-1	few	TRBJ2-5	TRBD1	TGCAGCGATACTGACAGGGTCGGAGGGACCCAGTACTTC	CSDTDRVGGTQYF
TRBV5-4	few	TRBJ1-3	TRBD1	TGTGCCAGCAGCAGATCCGGGACAGCTTCTGGAAACACCATACATTTT	CASSRSGTASGNTIHF
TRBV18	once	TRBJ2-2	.	TGTGCCAGCTCACAGGTGGGGCTGAACACCGGGGAGCTGTTTTTT	CASSQVGLNTGELFF